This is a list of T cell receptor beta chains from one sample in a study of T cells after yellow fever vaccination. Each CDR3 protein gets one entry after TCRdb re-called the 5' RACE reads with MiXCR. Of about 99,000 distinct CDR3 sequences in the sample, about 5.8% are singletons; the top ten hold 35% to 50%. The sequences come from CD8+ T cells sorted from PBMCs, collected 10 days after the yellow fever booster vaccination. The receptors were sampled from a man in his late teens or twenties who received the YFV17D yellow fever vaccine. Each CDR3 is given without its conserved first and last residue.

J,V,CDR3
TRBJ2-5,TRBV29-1,SVEAEGAADQETQY
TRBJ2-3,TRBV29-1,SVEEQGTDTQY
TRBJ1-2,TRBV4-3,ASSQELADGYT
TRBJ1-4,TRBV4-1,ASSYRGQGRTNEKLF
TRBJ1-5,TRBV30,AWSKQGVNQPQH
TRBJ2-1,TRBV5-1,ASSSVPGLIMEEQF
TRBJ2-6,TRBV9,ASSPPVGSGANVLT
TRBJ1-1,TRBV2,ASSGAYQNTEAF
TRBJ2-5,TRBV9,ASSTGTSGGETQY
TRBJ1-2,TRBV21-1,ASHTGTAKNYGYT
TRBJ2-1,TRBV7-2,ASSRFRDRDYNEQF
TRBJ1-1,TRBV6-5,ASSRGGGNTEAF
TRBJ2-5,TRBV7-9,ASSGDGQETQY
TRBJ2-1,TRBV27,ASSAGRTGGPSEQF
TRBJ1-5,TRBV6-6,ASSSPGGSQPQH
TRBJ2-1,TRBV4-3,ASSHRQASYNEQF
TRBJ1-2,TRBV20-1,SVRRDNTNYGYT
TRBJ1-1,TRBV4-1,ASSLAGAEAF
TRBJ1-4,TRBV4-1,ASSPEGGLPTTNEKLF
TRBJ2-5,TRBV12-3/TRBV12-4,ASRSTTSGGQETQY
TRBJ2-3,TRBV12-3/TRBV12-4,ASSPGGGSDTQY
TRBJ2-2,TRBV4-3,ASSQDRDDGELF
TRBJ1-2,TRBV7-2,ASSSTAGGGYT
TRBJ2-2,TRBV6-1,ASKEAGELF
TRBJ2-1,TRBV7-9,ASSETLYNEQF
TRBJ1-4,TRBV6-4,ASGTRTSNEKLF
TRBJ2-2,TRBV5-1,ASSDDRGPYTGELF
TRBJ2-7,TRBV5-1,ASALGGSYEQY
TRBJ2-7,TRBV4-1,ASSQGFGGTNEQY
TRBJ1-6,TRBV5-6,ASSGGRYGATPLH
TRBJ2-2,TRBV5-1,ASVSLNTGELF
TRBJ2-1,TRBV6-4,ASSDGPTSGLLGQF
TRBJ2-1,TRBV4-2,ASSKEWDFSYNEQF
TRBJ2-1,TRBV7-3,ASSQMTGGLVHNEQF
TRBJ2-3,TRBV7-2,ASSPPRGGYGTDTQY
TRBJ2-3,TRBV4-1,ASSQPPEGTDTQY
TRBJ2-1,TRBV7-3,ASSFSSGPIFEQF
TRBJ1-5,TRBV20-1,SAGGGSHSNQPQH
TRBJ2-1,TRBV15,ATSREAGDNEQF
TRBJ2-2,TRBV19,ASSTQGANTGELF
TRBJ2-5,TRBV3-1,ASSHGLAGVETQY
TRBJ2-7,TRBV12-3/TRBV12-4,ASSFHRDEQY
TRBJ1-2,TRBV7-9,ASSLALSYGYT
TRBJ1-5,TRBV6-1,ASSDGDSNQPQH
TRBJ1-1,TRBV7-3,ASSLRTDMNTEAF
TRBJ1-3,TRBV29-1,SVKKWDRKIGNTIY